Sequencing of this T cell receptor (beta chain) was carried out in a study of blood T cell repertoires in COVID-19. The table came from immunoSEQ multiplex PCR; TCRdb's copy has only in-frame clones and leaves some out. The data show about 230,000 clones, around 84% seen once. Germline CDR1 MNHEY, CDR2 SVGEGT. The CDR3 sequence is 16 residues long. The V gene end was trimmed by 4 bases and the J gene end by 1 base; junction bases not matched to a gene: 9. The source material was peripheral blood. V is TRBV6-2 or TRBV6-3 and J is TRBJ1-1, with TRBD1 matching over 7 bases. The receptor was isolated from a woman aged 40-49 years who had recovered from COVID-19. CDR3 amino acids: CASSSPHRGGNTEAFF. CDR3 sequence (DNA): TGTGCCAGCAGTTCTCCCCACAGGGGAGGGAACACTGAAGCTTTCTTT.